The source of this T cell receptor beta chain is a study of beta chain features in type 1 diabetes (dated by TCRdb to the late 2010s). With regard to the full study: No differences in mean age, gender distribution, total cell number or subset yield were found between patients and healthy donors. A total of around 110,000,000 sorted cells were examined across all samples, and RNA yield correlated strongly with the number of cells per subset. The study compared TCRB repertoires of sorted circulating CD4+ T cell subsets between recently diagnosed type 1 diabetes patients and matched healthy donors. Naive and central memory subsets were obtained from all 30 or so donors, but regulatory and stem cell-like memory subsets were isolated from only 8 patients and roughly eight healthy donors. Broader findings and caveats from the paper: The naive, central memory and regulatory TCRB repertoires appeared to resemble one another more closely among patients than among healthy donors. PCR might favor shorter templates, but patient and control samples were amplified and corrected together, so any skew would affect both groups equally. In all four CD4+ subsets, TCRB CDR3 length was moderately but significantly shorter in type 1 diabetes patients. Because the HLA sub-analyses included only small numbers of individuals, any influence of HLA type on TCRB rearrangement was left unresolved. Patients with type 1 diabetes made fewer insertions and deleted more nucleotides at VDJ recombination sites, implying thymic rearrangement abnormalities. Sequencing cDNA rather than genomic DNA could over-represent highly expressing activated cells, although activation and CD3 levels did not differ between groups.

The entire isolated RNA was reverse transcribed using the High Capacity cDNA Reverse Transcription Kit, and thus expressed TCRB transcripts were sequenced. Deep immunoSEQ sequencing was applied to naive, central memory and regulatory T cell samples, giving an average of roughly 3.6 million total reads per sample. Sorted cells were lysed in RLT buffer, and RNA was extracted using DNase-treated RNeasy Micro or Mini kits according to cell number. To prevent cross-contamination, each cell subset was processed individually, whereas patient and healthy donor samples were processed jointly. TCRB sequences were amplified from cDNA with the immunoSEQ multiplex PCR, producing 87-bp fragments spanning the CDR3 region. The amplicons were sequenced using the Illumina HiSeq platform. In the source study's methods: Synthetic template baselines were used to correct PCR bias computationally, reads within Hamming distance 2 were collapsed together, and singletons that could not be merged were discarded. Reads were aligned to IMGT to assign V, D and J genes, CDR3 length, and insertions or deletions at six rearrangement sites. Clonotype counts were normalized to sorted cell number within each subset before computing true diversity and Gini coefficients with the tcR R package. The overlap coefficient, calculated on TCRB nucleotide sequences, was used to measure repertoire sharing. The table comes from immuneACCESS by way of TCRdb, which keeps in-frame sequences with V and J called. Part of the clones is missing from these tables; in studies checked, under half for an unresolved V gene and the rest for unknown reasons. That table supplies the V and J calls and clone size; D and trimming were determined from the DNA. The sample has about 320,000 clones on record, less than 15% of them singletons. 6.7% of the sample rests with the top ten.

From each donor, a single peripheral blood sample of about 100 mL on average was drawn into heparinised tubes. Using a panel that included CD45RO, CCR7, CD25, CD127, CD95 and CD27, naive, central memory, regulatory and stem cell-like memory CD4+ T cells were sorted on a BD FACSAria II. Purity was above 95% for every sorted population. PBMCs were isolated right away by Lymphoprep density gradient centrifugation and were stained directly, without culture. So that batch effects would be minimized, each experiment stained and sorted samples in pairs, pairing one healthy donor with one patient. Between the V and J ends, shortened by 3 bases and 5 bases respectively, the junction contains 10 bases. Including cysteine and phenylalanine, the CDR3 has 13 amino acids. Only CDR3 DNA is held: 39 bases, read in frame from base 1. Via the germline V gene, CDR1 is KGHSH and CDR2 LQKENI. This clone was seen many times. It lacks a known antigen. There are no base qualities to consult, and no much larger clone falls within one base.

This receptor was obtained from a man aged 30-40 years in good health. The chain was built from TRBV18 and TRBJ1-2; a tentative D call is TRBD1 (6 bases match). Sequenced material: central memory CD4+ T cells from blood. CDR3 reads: CASSPVQGYGYTF. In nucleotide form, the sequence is TGTGCCAGCTCACCTGTACAGGGATATGGCTACACCTTC. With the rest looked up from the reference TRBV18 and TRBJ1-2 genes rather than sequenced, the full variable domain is NAGVMQNPRHLVRRRGQEARLRCSPMKGHSHVYWYRQLPEEGLKFMVYLQKENIIDESGMPKERFSAEFPKEGPSILRIQQVVRGDSAAYFCASSPVQGYGYTFGSGTRLTVV.